The present TCR beta chain was sequenced within a study of shared clonotypes between healthy human individuals. Across several immunoSEQ plates, the genomic DNA of each subset was split evenly. Some clones are missing from TCRdb's copy, which holds only in-frame ones; the method was immunoSEQ multiplex PCR. In the table there are roughly 2.6 million clones, more than 80% of which are singletons. V dropped 2 bases and J dropped 0 bases, with 8 bases sitting between them. Germline CDR1 is GTSNPN and CDR2 is SVGIG (reference sequence). The CDR3 runs to 14 residues. General study points: Memory subsets generally showed lower estimated richness than naive subsets. Naive CD4 clonotypes were shared across several donors at roughly 5%.

On this clone: The target antigen is unknown. Other DNA sequences in this sample translate to the same CDR3.

The sequenced material came from naive CD4+ T cells sorted from blood. The subset: CD45RA+ positively selected. This clonotype was obtained from a man between 18 and 29 years old in good health. This sequence joins TRBV30 and TRBJ2-1; unclear D gene. CDR3 nucleotides: TGTGCCTGGAGTATCATGAGCTCCTACAATGAGCAGTTCTTC. As protein: CAWSIMSSYNEQFF.